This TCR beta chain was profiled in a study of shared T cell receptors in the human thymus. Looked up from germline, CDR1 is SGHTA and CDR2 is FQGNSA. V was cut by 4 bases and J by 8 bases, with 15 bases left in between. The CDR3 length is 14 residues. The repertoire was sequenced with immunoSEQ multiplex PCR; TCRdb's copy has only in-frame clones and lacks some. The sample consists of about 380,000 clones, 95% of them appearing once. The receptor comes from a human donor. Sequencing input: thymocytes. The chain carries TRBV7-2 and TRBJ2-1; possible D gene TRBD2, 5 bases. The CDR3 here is CASSWTPPTHEQFF. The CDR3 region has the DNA TGTGCCAGCAGCTGGACTCCACCCACACATGAGCAGTTCTTC.